A single sample gave rise to the 15 T cell receptor beta chains below, sequenced in a study of CD8+ T cells in alopecia areata (dated by TCRdb to the late 2010s). Preparation of the library involved the immunoSEQ multiplex PCR assay. To provide template for TCR sequencing, every sample had RNA extracted and reverse transcribed into cDNA. Here the immuneACCESS table is served through TCRdb, limited to in-frame sequences with V and J called. Missing clones are a known gap in these copies; in checked studies unresolved V genes cover under half, and the rest lacks a known reason. The sample includes roughly 180,000 clones, with 45% to 75% observed a single time. The top ten clones comprise 3% to 3.5% of the sample. What the time point label conveys for this sample: about 4 weeks on oral tofacitinib. According to the study, the label for this sample's treatment or condition signals: oral pan-JAK inhibitor, 5-10 mg twice daily.

The specimen was CD4+ T cells sorted from blood, collected at week 4, from a patient treated with tofacitinib. These receptor sequences come from a human donor with alopecia areata.

This clone was observed a few times. V is TRBV6-6 and J is TRBJ2-1; TRBD1 aligns across 10 bases. The CDR3 covers 15 residues. Germline V gene data show CDR1 as MNHNY and CDR2 as SVGAGI (reference sequence). Germline trimming cut 5 bases from V and 6 bases from J; bases unmatched to any gene: 7. The CDR3 DNA follows: TGTGCCAGCAGTGGAGAGGGACAGGGGTCCAATGAGCAGTTCTTC. Its translation: CASSGEGQGSNEQFF.

The chain employs TRBV29-1 and TRBJ2-1, with D possibly matching TRBD1 (6 bases). Germline assignment: CDR1 SQVTM and CDR2 ANQGSEA. The length of the CDR3 is 11 residues. Trimming shortened V by 6 bases and J by 10 bases, and 13 bases separated the two germline ends. The CDR3 DNA reads as TGCAGCGTGAACAGGGTCGGCGAGCAGTTCTTC. It is translated as CSVNRVGEQFF.

This chain links TRBV7-2 with TRBJ2-2; D gene unclear. V was shortened by 2 bases and J by 8 bases, with 6 bases between the two germline ends. The CDR3 has 12 residues. Germline V gene data show CDR1 as SGHTA and CDR2 as FQGNSA. CDR3 coding DNA: TGTGCCAGCAGCTTACTTCGTGGGGAGCTGTTTTTT. The encoded protein is CASSLLRGELFF. Full variable domain (remainder filled in from reference TRBV7-2 and TRBJ2-2): GAGVSQSPSNKVTEKGKDVELRCDPISGHTALYWYRQSLGQGLEFLIYFQGNSAPDKSGLPSDRFSAERTGGSVSTLTIQRTQQEDSAVYLCASSLLRGELFFGEGSRLTVL.

This sequence joins TRBV30 and TRBJ1-2; tentative D call: TRBD1 (5 bases). Germline V lookup: CDR1 GTSNPN, CDR2 SVGIG (reference sequence). Trimming took off 3 bases at V and 7 bases at J, with 12 bases between the two ends. CDR3 length: 12 amino acids. In DNA, the CDR3 is TGTGCCTGGAGCGGGGGAGGCCCTGGCTACACCTTC. Amino acid sequence: CAWSGGGPGYTF. Drawing the rest from reference TRBV30 and TRBJ1-2, the complete variable domain is SQTIHQWPATLVQPVGSPLSLECTVEGTSNPNLYWYRQAAGRGLQLLFYSVGIGQISSEVPQNLSASRPQDRQFILSSKKLLLSDSGFYLCAWSGGGPGYTFGSGTRLTVV.

This chain links TRBV30 with TRBJ1-4; unclear D gene. V gave up 3 bases and J gave up 7 bases, with 9 bases separating them. The germline gives CDR1 GTSNPN, CDR2 SVGIG (reference sequence). This CDR3 spans 12 amino acids. The CDR3 region is CAWSASSEKLFF. DNA of the CDR3: TGTGCCTGGAGCGCTAGCTCTGAAAAACTGTTTTTT. The entire variable domain, with the rest obtained from reference TRBV30 and TRBJ1-4, is as follows: SQTIHQWPATLVQPVGSPLSLECTVEGTSNPNLYWYRQAAGRGLQLLFYSVGIGQISSEVPQNLSASRPQDRQFILSSKKLLLSDSGFYLCAWSASSEKLFFGSGTQLSVL.

This clone was observed a handful of times. The chain uses TRBV7-9 and TRBJ2-1; no definite D call. The CDR3 runs 10 residues. Germline CDR1 and CDR2: SEHNR and FQNEAQ (reference sequence). Trimming removed 5 bases at V and 6 bases at J, with 2 bases between. The CDR3 coding sequence is TGTGCCAGCAGCGTCAATGAGCAGTTCTTC. Protein: CASSVNEQFF.

The chain employs TRBV4-2 and TRBJ1-6; D possibly corresponds to TRBD1 (5 bases). The CDR3 loop spans 17 amino acids. Trimming left V 1 base short and J 7 bases short, with 17 bases between. From germline, CDR1 is LGHNA and CDR2 YNFKEQ. The CDR3 DNA reads as TGTGCCAGCAGCCAAGTAATTCTCGGGACGGTGAATTCACCCCTCCACTTT. Protein: CASSQVILGTVNSPLHF.

The chain is built from TRBV29-1 and TRBJ2-7; D unresolved. The length of the CDR3 is 12 residues. The V end lost 4 bases, the J end lost 7 bases, and 14 bases lay between the germline ends. CDR1 SQVTM and CDR2 ANQGSEA come from the germline V gene. CDR3 bases: TGCAGCGTTGTGGGTCACGTCCTGGAGCAGTACTTC. Translating gives CSVVGHVLEQYF.

The chain links TRBV6-1 to TRBJ2-3, with no clear D. The CDR3 covers 15 residues. The germline V gene has CDR1 MNHNS and CDR2 SASEGT. V was trimmed by 1 base and J by 0 bases, leaving 8 bases between them. As DNA, the CDR3 is TGTGCCAGCAGTGAAGATGGGCGGAGCACAGATACGCAGTATTTT. Translated: CASSEDGRSTDTQYF.

This chain connects TRBV30 to TRBJ2-1, with D perhaps matching TRBD1 (7 bases). The CDR3 has 16 residues. The V gene's germline CDR1 is GTSNPN and CDR2 SVGIG (reference sequence). V lost 3 bases to trimming and J lost 4 bases, with 19 bases between them. CDR3 DNA: TGTGCCTGGAGAGGTCAGGAGGGGGCACATTACAATGAGCAGTTCTTC. Translation gives CAWRGQEGAHYNEQFF.

This chain links TRBV10-3 with TRBJ2-2, with 8 bases aligning to TRBD1. Germline assignment: CDR1 ENHRY and CDR2 SYGVKD. This CDR3 contains 16 residues. J lost 4 bases, V lost 5 bases, and 9 bases had no gene match. DNA for the CDR3: TGTGCCATCAGTACCCCGACAGGGGCGGGCACCGGGGAGCTGTTTTTT. As protein: CAISTPTGAGTGELFF.

This clone appeared a few times. The V call is TRBV29-1, the J call TRBJ2-5; 8 nucleotides align to TRBD2. Trimming cost V 8 bases and J 1 base; bases outside gene matches: 12. This CDR3 has 15 residues. Germline V gene lookup returns CDR1 SQVTM and CDR2 ANQGSEA. Written as DNA, the CDR3 is TGCAGCATCCAAGGCGGGCGGGGGGTCCAAGAGACCCAGTACTTC. This gives the protein CSIQGGRGVQETQYF.

The V call is TRBV30, the J call TRBJ1-1; D ambiguous. The V and J ends lost 1 base and 8 bases respectively, with 8 bases between them. Germline CDR1 is GTSNPN and CDR2 is SVGIG (reference sequence). This CDR3 comprises 11 residues. The CDR3 protein is CAWSDLTEAFF. In DNA, the CDR3 is TGTGCCTGGAGTGACCTCACGGAAGCTTTCTTT.

The chain has TRBV4-1 and TRBJ1-2; D is undetermined. Germline V lookup: CDR1 MGHRA, CDR2 YSYEKL. This CDR3 has 15 amino acids. V shed 4 bases and J shed 8 bases, with 20 bases lying between them. CDR3: CASSLRPDTLDGYTF. DNA for the CDR3: TGCGCCAGCAGCCTGCGCCCAGACACTTTGGACGGCTACACCTTC.

This clone was detected only a few times. The CDR3 DNA reads as TGTGCCATCAGTGAGACCCAGGGCGAGCAGTACTTC. Translated, it gives CAISETQGEQYF. The V call is TRBV10-3, the J call TRBJ2-7; D is perhaps TRBD1 (5 bases). In germline, CDR1 is ENHRY, CDR2 SYGVKD. This CDR3 region has 12 residues. The V and J ends lost 2 bases and 6 bases respectively, with 8 bases between them.